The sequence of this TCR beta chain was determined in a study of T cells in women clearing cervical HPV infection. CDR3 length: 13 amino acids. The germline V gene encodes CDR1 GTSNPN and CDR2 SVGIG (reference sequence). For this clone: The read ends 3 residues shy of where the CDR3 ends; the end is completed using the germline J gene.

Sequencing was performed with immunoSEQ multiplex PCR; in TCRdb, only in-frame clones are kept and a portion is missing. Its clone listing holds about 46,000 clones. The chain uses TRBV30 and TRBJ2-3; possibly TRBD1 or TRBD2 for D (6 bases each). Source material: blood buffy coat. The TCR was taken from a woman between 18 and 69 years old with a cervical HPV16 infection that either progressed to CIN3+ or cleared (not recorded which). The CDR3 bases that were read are TGTGCCTGGGGCGGGACACGCAATCAGCCG. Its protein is CAWGGTRNQP. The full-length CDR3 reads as CAWGGTRNQPQYF.